Listed below are T cell receptor beta chains from one sample, sequenced in a study of T cells in Graves' hyperthyroidism and ophthalmopathy. TCRdb recomputed calls from the multiplex PCR reads with MiXCR, one row per CDR3 protein. The table has 600,000 to 900,000 distinct CDR3 sequences, less than 20% seen once. The sample was blood. Receptors originate from a man between 18 and 29 years old with Graves' hyperthyroidism. Both conserved end residues are part of each CDR3. The D gene is left open where the match is weak. Size tells how often a clone was seen (once, few, many) or the class of an expanded clone, and some rows leave it out.

J | V | D | size | DNA | CDR3
TRBJ2-1 | TRBV7-9 | NA | many | TGTGCCAGCACTAGGGGTGGGAATGAGCAGTTCTTC | CASTRGGNEQFF
TRBJ2-2 | TRBV12-5 | TRBD2 | NA | TGTGCTAGTGGTTTGACCCGGACTGGGTGGGCTAGCGGGATGTCCACCGGGGAGCTGTTTTTT | CASGLTRTGWASGMSTGELFF
TRBJ1-1 | TRBV4-1 | NA | NA | TGCGCCAGCAGCCGGAACCCCAGGGTGAACACTGAAGCTTTCTTT | CASSRNPRVNTEAFF
TRBJ2-1 | TRBV28 | TRBD2 | many | TGTGCCAGCAGCCCAGCGGGAGTCCTCAATGAGCAGTTCTTC | CASSPAGVLNEQFF
TRBJ1-4 | TRBV10-2 | NA | NA | TGCGCCAGCAGTGTGAGTGCCAGTCAAAAACTGTTTTTT | CASSVSASQKLFF
TRBJ2-2 | TRBV18 | TRBD1 | NA | TGTGCCAGCTCATCAAGCGGACAGGCCAGGACCGGGGAGCTGTTTTTT | CASSSSGQARTGELFF
TRBJ2-7 | TRBV25-1 | NA | few | TGTGCCAGCAGTGAATCCCGGGGGGGGACAGGCGGCCACGAGCAGTACTTC | CASSESRGGTGGHEQYF
TRBJ2-1 | TRBV6-1 | NA | NA | TGTGCCAGCAGTACCCCCAGGGCCTCCTCCTACAATGAGCAGTTCTTC | CASSTPRASSYNEQFF
TRBJ2-3 | TRBV9 | NA | NA | TGTGCCAGCAGCCCCTACGGAGGGGGACAAGATACGCAGTATTTT | CASSPYGGGQDTQYF
TRBJ1-5 | TRBV28 | NA | many | TGTGCCAGCAGTTCTCCGGGGCAGCCCCAGCATTTT | CASSSPGQPQHF
TRBJ2-1 | TRBV20-1 | NA | NA | TGCAGTGCCGGGGGCGGAACAGTCTACAATGAGCAGTTCTTC | CSAGGGTVYNEQFF
TRBJ2-7 | TRBV10-2 | TRBD1 | few | TGCGCCAGCAGGAACAGGGGTCGTTCGGACGAGCAGTACTTC | CASRNRGRSDEQYF
TRBJ2-1 | TRBV28 | NA | many | TGTGCCAGCAGTTCCGCTTTTCTGGGAGGTAAGGGTTCCTACAATGAGCAGTTCTTC | CASSSAFLGGKGSYNEQFF
TRBJ2-7 | TRBV5-1 | TRBD2 | many | TGCGCCAGCAGGGCGGGAGGGCCTCGGAACGAGCAGTACTTC | CASRAGGPRNEQYF
TRBJ1-1 | TRBV7-9 | TRBD1 | NA | TGTGCCAGCAGCTTCTACCTCGGACAGGGGGACACTGAAGCTTTCTTT | CASSFYLGQGDTEAFF
TRBJ2-6 | TRBV7-6 | NA | few | TGTGCCAGCAGCTTAGACGGCTACTCTGGGGCCAACGCCCTGACTTTC | CASSLDGYSGANALTF
TRBJ1-3 | TRBV5-1 | NA | NA | TGCGCCAGCAGCCAGGACGGATCCTTCTCTGGAAACACCATATATTTT | CASSQDGSFSGNTIYF
TRBJ2-1 | TRBV11-2 | TRBD2 | NA | TGTGCCAGCAGCCCCGGACTAGCGGGATCAAGAAGGGCCTACAATGAGCAGTTCTTC | CASSPGLAGSRRAYNEQFF
TRBJ2-3 | TRBV28 | NA | many | TGTGCCAGCAGCCCCTCGGAGCGCCCCACAGATACGCAGTATTTT | CASSPSERPTDTQYF
TRBJ1-2 | TRBV24-1 | NA | few | TGTGCCACCAGTGAACATGACTCCCCGGGGGGCTACACCTTC | CATSEHDSPGGYTF
TRBJ2-7 | TRBV20-1 | NA | few | TGCAGTGCTCAGAGTTCACCGACTTTGAGAGAGCAGTACTTC | CSAQSSPTLREQYF
TRBJ2-1 | TRBV20-1 | NA | many | TGCAGTGCTTCAGACTCCGGGACGCACTACAATGAGCAGTTCTTC | CSASDSGTHYNEQFF
TRBJ2-1 | TRBV19 | NA | few | TGTGCCAGTAGTAGGGGATGGGGGAACAATGAGCAGTTCTTC | CASSRGWGNNEQFF
TRBJ2-7 | TRBV28 | NA | many | TGTGCCAGCAGCCTCCCCATGGGTGCGACCTACGAGCAGTACTTC | CASSLPMGATYEQYF
TRBJ2-1 | TRBV27 | TRBD2 | NA | TGTGCCAGCAGTTTTGAGCGGGAGGGAAGGAATGAGCAGTTCTTC | CASSFEREGRNEQFF
TRBJ1-1 | TRBV5-6 | NA | few | TGTGCCAGCAGCTTGGATACGTTCCGGACTGAAGCTTTCTTT | CASSLDTFRTEAFF
TRBJ2-5 | TRBV28 | TRBD2 | few | TGTGCCAGCAGGGACGGGGGAGGGCAAGAGACCCAGTACTTC | CASRDGGGQETQYF
TRBJ1-5 | TRBV12-3/TRBV12-4 | NA | many | TGTGCCAGCAAGGGTCTCGATGGCCCAAATCAGCCCCAGCATTTT | CASKGLDGPNQPQHF
TRBJ2-5 | TRBV7-2 | TRBD2 | many | TGTGCCAGCAGCCCCCGAACGGGAGGTCGGGAGACCCAGTACTTC | CASSPRTGGRETQYF